A single sample is the source of the 18 T cell receptor beta chains below, sequenced in a study of CXCR4 blockade with PD-1 therapy in pancreatic cancer. Assay used: immunoSEQ multiplex PCR; TCRdb lists only in-frame clones, some missing. Here the sample spans around 240 clones, 35% being singletons. The sequenced sample consisted of tumor tissue. The receptors were sampled from a human donor with pancreatic ductal adenocarcinoma.

About this clone: A much larger clone differs by one base, so this may be a read error. The chain joins TRBV11-3 to TRBJ1-4; no firm D call. Deletions cut 3 bases from V and 7 bases from J, with 12 bases between. Germline values: CDR1 SGHNT, CDR2 YENEEA. This CDR3 contains 14 residues. The CDR3 DNA follows: TGTGCCAGCAGCTTGTCAGAGGAAGGTGAAAAACTGTTTTTT. This sequence encodes CASSLSEEGEKLFF.

This clone was found a few times. The chain links TRBV19 to TRBJ2-1; D gene uncertain. The germline V gene encodes CDR1 LNHDA and CDR2 SQIVND (reference sequence). There are 14 residues in the CDR3. The germline V and J ends were trimmed by 10 bases and 5 bases, with 18 bases remaining between them. DNA for the CDR3: TGTGCCACCACCCCGTACGCGGCCAACAATGAGCAGTTCTTC. Translation: CATTPYAANNEQFF.

The rearrangement joins TRBV15 to TRBJ2-2, with TRBD1 matching over 8 bases. The CDR3 has 16 amino acids. The V and J ends lost 3 bases and 1 base, in that order; junction bases with no gene match: 4. Germline-derived CDR1 and CDR2 are LNHNV and YYDKDF (reference sequence). This chain's CDR3 is CATSSQGARNTGELFF. DNA of the CDR3: TGTGCCACCAGCAGCCAGGGGGCGCGGAACACCGGGGAGCTGTTTTTT.

In this sample, this clone is hyperexpanded. The genes are TRBV28 and TRBJ2-5, with D tentatively TRBD1 (5 bases). The germline V gene encodes CDR1 MDHEN and CDR2 SYDVKM. V was clipped by 7 bases and J by 0 bases, with 9 bases between them. The length of the CDR3 is 13 residues. The CDR3 loop reads CASTAGYQETQYF. As DNA, the CDR3 is TGTGCCAGCACGGCAGGGTACCAAGAGACCCAGTACTTC.

The J gene is TRBJ2-7, the V gene TRBV11-3, with D possibly called TRBD1 or TRBD2 (5 bases each). The CDR3 runs 14 residues. Looked up from germline, CDR1 is SGHNT and CDR2 is YENEEA. The ends were cut back, 1 base at V and 3 bases at J, with 10 bases in the middle. The CDR3 loop reads CASSLGGKVYEQYF. DNA of the CDR3: TGTGCCAGCAGCTTAGGGGGGAAGGTCTACGAGCAGTACTTC.

This clone has more than one count but fewer than ten. This rearrangement joins TRBV6-8 to TRBJ2-7; 7 bases align to TRBD1. This CDR3 is built from 13 residues. Per the germline V gene, CDR1 is MNHGY and CDR2 is SAAAGT. J lost 7 bases, V lost 5 bases, and 8 bases had no gene match. CDR3 loop: CASSPGTVGEQYF. CDR3 nucleotide sequence: TGTGCCAGCAGTCCCGGGACAGTAGGTGAGCAGTACTTC.

The sample holds one count of this clone. The chain has TRBV30 and TRBJ1-1; 8 nucleotides align to TRBD1. Germline V gives CDR1 GTSNPN, CDR2 SVGIG (reference sequence). The trim removed 1 base at V and 1 base at J, leaving 2 bases unmatched. The CDR3 contains 14 residues. CDR3 nucleotide sequence: TGTGCCTGGAGTGCAGGACAGGGGAACACTGAAGCTTTCTTT. Its translation: CAWSAGQGNTEAFF.

This chain links TRBV14 with TRBJ2-5; D remains unclear. V was trimmed by 0 bases and J by 4 bases, leaving 0 bases between them. Germline V gene data show CDR1 as SGHDN and CDR2 as FVKESK. The CDR3 contains 11 residues. The CDR3, as DNA: TGTGCCAGCAGCCAAGAAGAGACCCAGTACTTC. Protein: CASSQEETQYF.

This clone was seen more than once but under ten times. The rearrangement uses TRBV28 and TRBJ1-1; D gene ambiguous. Germline assignment: CDR1 MDHEN and CDR2 SYDVKM. There are 14 residues in the CDR3. The ends were cut back, 2 bases at V and 3 bases at J, with 10 bases in the middle. In nucleotides, the CDR3 is TGTGCCAGCAGTTTAGGCGTAGGCCACACTGAAGCTTTCTTT. Translated: CASSLGVGHTEAFF.

The V and J genes are TRBV30 and TRBJ2-1, with 8 bases that match TRBD2. Looked up from germline, CDR1 is GTSNPN and CDR2 is SVGIG (reference sequence). There are 14 residues in the CDR3. Germline trimming cut 4 bases from V and 6 bases from J; bases unmatched to any gene: 8. In nucleotides, the CDR3 is TGTGCCTGGATGTGGGGGGGGACTAGCAATGAGCAGTTCTTC. This codes for CAWMWGGTSNEQFF.

V is TRBV18 and J is TRBJ2-4, with TRBD1 matching 8 bases. Unmatched junction bases numbered 4, after V lost 5 bases and J lost 1 base. This CDR3 is built from 15 residues. Germline lookup yields CDR1 KGHSH and CDR2 LQKENI. The CDR3 DNA reads as TGTGCCAGCTCAACGGACAGGGTGGCCAAAAACATTCAGTACTTC. This encodes CASSTDRVAKNIQYF.

This clone has only a few counts. V gene TRBV11-3 combines with J gene TRBJ2-7, with D maybe TRBD2 (6 bases). The V gene's germline CDR1 is SGHNT and CDR2 YENEEA. The CDR3 spans 16 residues. Trimming removed 1 base at V and 2 bases at J, with 15 bases between. Written as DNA, the CDR3 is TGTGCCAGCAGCTTAGGGCCGGGAGTTAGGGCCTACGAGCAGTACTTC. The encoded protein is CASSLGPGVRAYEQYF.

The genes are TRBV6-8 and TRBJ2-7; D tentatively reads TRBD1 or TRBD2 (5 bases each). The CDR3 is 14 residues long. Germline V gives CDR1 MNHGY, CDR2 SAAAGT. Trimming took 4 bases from V and 6 from J, leaving 16 bases between them. CDR3 in amino acids: CASSFGATSSEQYF. DNA of the CDR3: TGTGCCAGCAGTTTTGGGGCCACTAGTTCCGAGCAGTACTTC.

This clone came up a few times. This CDR3 reads CASSLGFGTKNIQYF. The DNA of the CDR3 is TGTGCCAGCAGCTTAGGATTTGGGACAAAAAACATTCAGTACTTC. The V and J genes are TRBV11-3 and TRBJ2-4; D possibly corresponds to TRBD1 (6 bases). Germline V gene data show CDR1 as SGHNT and CDR2 as YENEEA. V lost 1 base to trimming and J lost 4 bases, with 11 bases between them. The CDR3 spans 15 residues.

Regarding this clone: A junction boundary mismatches the germline segment, possibly from a read error. J is TRBJ2-3 and V is TRBV19; D is undetermined. Germline CDR1 and CDR2: LNHDA and SQIVND (reference sequence). This CDR3 is built from 16 residues. This CDR3 reads CASSIGLSLSTDTQYF. The CDR3 DNA reads as TGTGCCAGTAGTATAGGACTCAGCCTTAGCACAGATACACAGTATTTT.

This clone has just a few counts. The chain is built from TRBV14 and TRBJ1-3, with D unresolved. Trimming stripped 0 bases from V and 8 bases from J, with 17 bases between. The CDR3 is 16 amino acids. Germline V gene lookup returns CDR1 SGHDN and CDR2 FVKESK. The CDR3: CASSQDPPGSAHTIYF. The CDR3 coding sequence is TGTGCCAGCAGCCAAGACCCCCCGGGTTCGGCACACACCATATATTTT.

The sample holds a few counts of this clone. The J gene is TRBJ2-2, the V gene TRBV9; D remains ambiguous. The germline V and J ends were trimmed by 0 bases and 1 base, with 7 bases remaining between them. Germline assignment: CDR1 SGDLS and CDR2 YYNGEE. This CDR3 has 15 residues. The CDR3 loop is CASSVGSRNTGELFF. Here the CDR3 DNA reads TGTGCCAGCAGCGTAGGTTCCCGGAACACCGGGGAGCTGTTTTTT.

The chain carries TRBV6-8 and TRBJ2-7; D tentatively reads TRBD1 or TRBD2 (7 bases each). Germline V gene sequence: CDR1 MNHGY, CDR2 SAAAGT. The CDR3 totals 16 residues. V was trimmed by 2 bases and J by 0 bases, leaving 14 bases between them. DNA of the CDR3: TGTGCCAGCAGTTACAGGGGGCGCGGGAGCTCCTACGAGCAGTACTTC. It translates to CASSYRGRGSSYEQYF.